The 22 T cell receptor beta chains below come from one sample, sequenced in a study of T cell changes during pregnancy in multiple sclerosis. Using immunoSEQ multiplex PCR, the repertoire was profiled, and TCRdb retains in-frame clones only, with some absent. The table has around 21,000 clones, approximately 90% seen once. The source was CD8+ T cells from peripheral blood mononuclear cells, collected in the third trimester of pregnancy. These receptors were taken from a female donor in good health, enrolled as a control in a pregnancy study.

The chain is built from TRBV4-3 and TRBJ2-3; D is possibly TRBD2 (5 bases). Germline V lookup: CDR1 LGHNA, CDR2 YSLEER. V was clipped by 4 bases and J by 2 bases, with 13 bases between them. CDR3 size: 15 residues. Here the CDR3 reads CASSRELGYTDTQYF. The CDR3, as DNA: TGCGCCAGCAGCCGGGAACTAGGCTACACAGATACGCAGTATTTT.

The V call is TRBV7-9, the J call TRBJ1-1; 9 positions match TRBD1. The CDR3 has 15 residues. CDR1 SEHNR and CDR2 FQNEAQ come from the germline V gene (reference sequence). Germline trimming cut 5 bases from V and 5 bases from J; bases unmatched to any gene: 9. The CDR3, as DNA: TGTGCCAGCAGCCACCTGGGACAGGGAAGAACTGAAGCTTTCTTT. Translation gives CASSHLGQGRTEAFF.

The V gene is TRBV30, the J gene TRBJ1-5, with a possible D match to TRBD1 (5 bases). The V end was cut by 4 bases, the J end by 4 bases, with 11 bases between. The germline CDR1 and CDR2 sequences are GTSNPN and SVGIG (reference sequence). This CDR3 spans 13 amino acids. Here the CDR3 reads CAWKGQGNQPQHF. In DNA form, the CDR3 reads TGTGCCTGGAAGGGCCAGGGTAATCAGCCCCAGCATTTT.

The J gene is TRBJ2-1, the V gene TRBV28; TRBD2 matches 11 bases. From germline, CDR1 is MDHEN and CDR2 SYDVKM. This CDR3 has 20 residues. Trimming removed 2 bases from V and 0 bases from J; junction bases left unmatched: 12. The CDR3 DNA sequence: TGTGCCAGCAGTTTAGATCTAGCGGGAGGCCTACCGAGCTCCTACAATGAGCAGTTCTTC. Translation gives CASSLDLAGGLPSSYNEQFF.

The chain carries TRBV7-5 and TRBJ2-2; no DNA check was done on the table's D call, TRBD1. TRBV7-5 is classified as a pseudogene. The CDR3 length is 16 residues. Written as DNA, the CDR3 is TGTGCCAGAAGCGCCGGGACAGGGACGAACACCGGGGAGCTGTTTTTT. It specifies CARSAGTGTNTGELFF.

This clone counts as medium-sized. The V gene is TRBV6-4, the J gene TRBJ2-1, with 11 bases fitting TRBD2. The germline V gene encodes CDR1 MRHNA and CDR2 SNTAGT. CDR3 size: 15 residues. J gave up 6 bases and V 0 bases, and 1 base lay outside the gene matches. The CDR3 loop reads CASSDSSGGANEQFF. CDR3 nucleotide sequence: TGTGCCAGCAGTGACTCTAGCGGGGGGGCCAATGAGCAGTTCTTC.

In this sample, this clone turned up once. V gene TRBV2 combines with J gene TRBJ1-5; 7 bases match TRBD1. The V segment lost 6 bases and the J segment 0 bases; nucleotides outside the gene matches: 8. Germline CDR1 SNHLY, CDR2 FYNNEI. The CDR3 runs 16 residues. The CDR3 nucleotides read TGTGCCAGCAGGGGGGACAGCCTAAATAGCAATCAGCCCCAGCATTTT. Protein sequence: CASRGDSLNSNQPQHF.

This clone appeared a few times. CDR3 amino acids: CASSSGQTSYEQYF. The CDR3 DNA follows: TGTGCCAGCAGTTCGGGACAGACCTCCTACGAGCAGTACTTC. This chain connects TRBV27 to TRBJ2-7; 7 nucleotides align to TRBD1. CDR3 size: 14 residues. J lost 0 bases, V lost 4 bases, and 3 bases had no gene match. Germline CDR1 reads MNHEY; CDR2 reads SMNVEV (reference sequence).

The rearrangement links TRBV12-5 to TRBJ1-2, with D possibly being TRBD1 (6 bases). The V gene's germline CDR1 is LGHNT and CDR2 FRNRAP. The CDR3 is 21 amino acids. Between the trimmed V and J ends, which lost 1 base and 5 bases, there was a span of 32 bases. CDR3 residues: CASGLGPLWTVPWVVGYGYTF. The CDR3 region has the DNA TGTGCTAGTGGTTTGGGGCCCCTGTGGACAGTTCCTTGGGTCGTCGGGTATGGCTACACCTTC.

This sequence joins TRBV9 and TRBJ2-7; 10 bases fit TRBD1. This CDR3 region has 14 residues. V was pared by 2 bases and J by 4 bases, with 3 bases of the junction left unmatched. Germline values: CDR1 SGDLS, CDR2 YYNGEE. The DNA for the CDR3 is TGTGCCAGCAGCGTTCAGGACAGGGGGTACGAGCAGTACTTC. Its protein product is CASSVQDRGYEQYF.

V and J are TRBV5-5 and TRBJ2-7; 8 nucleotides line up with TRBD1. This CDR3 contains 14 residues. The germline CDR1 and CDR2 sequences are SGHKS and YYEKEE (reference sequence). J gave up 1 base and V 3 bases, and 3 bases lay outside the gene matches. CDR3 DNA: TGTGCCAGCAGCTGGGGGACAGGTTCCTACGAGCAGTACTTC. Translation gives CASSWGTGSYEQYF.

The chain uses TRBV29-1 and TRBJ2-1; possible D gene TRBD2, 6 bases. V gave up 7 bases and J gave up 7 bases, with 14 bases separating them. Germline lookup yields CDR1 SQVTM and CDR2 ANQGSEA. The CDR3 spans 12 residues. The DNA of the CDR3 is TGCAGCGGCATCCGGCGGGAAAATGAGCAGTTCTTC. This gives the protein CSGIRRENEQFF.

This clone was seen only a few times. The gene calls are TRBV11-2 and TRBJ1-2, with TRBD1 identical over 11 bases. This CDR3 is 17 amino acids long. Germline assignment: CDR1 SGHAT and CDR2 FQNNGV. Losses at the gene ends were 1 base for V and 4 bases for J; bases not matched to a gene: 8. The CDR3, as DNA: TGTGCCAGCAGCTTAGGGACAGGGGGCCTCTTTAGCTATGGCTACACCTTC. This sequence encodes CASSLGTGGLFSYGYTF.

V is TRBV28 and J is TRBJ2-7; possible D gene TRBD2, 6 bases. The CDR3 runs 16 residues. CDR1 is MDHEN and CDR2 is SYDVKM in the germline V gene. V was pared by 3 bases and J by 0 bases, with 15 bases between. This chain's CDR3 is CASSFVGLKASYEQYF. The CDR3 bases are TGTGCCAGCAGTTTTGTGGGACTGAAAGCCTCCTACGAGCAGTACTTC.

The CDR3 protein is CASRRGQGLQETQYF. As DNA, the CDR3 is TGTGCCAGCAGACGAGGACAGGGCCTCCAAGAGACCCAGTACTTC. The gene calls are TRBV28 and TRBJ2-5; 8 bases fit TRBD1. Unmatched junction bases numbered 7, after V lost 6 bases and J lost 1 base. This CDR3 is built from 15 residues. Germline V lookup: CDR1 MDHEN, CDR2 SYDVKM.

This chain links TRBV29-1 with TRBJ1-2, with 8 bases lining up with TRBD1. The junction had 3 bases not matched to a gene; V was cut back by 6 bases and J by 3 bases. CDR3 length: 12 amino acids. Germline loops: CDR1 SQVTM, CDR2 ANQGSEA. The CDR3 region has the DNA TGCAGCGTCTGGACAGGGCACTATGGCTACACCTTC. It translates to CSVWTGHYGYTF.

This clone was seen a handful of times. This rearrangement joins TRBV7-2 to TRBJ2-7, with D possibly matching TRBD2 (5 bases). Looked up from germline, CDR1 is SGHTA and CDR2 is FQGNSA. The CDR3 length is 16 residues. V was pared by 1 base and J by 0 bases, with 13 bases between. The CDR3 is CASSLGSGSSSYEQYF. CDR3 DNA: TGTGCCAGCAGCTTAGGAAGCGGTTCAAGCTCCTACGAGCAGTACTTC.

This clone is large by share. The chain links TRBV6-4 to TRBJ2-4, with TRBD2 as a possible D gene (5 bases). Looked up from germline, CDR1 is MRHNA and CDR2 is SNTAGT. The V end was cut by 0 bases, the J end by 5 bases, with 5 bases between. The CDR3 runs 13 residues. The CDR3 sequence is CASSDSSENIQYF. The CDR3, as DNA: TGTGCCAGCAGTGACTCTAGCGAAAACATTCAGTACTTC.

For the CDR3, the DNA is TGCGCCAGCAGCCAGGAGGACCGTACGCTATTGCCTAGCTCCTACAATGAGCAGTTCTTC. Protein: CASSQEDRTLLPSSYNEQFF. The V call is TRBV4-3, the J call TRBJ2-1, with TRBD2 as a possible D gene (5 bases). The CDR3 has 20 residues. V lost 3 bases and J 0 bases, leaving 24 bases between the germline ends. Germline V lookup: CDR1 LGHNA, CDR2 YSLEER.

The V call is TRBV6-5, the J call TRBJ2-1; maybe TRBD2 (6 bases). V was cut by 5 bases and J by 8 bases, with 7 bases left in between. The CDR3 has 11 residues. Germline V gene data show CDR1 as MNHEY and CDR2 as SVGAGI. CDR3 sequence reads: CASSVADEQFF. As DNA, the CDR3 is TGTGCCAGCAGTGTAGCGGATGAGCAGTTCTTC.

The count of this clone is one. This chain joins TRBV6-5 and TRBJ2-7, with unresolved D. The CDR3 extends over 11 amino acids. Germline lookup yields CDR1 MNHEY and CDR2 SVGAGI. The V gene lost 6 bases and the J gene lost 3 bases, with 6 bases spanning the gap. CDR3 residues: CASRNSYEQYF. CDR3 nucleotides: TGTGCCAGCAGGAACAGCTACGAGCAGTACTTC.

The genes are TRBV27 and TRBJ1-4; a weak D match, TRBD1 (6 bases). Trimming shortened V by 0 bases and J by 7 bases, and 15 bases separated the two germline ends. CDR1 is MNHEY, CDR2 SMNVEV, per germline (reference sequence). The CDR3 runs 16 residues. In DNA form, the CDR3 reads TGTGCCAGCAGTTTATCGCATCGGGGGGCCGGTGAAAAACTGTTTTTT. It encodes CASSLSHRGAGEKLFF.